These T cell receptor beta chains were read from a single sample in a study of blood T cell repertoires in COVID-19. Libraries were prepared by immunoSEQ multiplex PCR; TCRdb keeps only in-frame clonotypes and omits some of them. The data show about 36,000 clones, 85% seen once. Sequenced material: peripheral blood. The receptor set was obtained from a human donor in a cohort sampled during active COVID-19. The CDR3 runs from the conserved cysteine through the conserved F or W. The D gene is left open where the match is weak. Only some rows state a clone size, as once, few, many or a class for expanded clones.

abundance: -; v_gene: TRBV28; d_gene: -; j_gene: TRBJ1-4; CDR3nt: TGTGCCAGCAGTGGCAGAGGAGCAACTAATGAAAAACTGTTTTTT; CDR3aa: CASSGRGATNEKLFF
abundance: -; v_gene: TRBV7-9; d_gene: -; j_gene: TRBJ1-1; CDR3nt: TGTGCCAGCAGCTCGCCGACGAACCGGGACACTGAAGCTTTCTTT; CDR3aa: CASSSPTNRDTEAFF
abundance: few; v_gene: TRBV5-1; d_gene: TRBD1; j_gene: TRBJ1-1; CDR3nt: TGCGCCAGCAGCTTGGGACAGGGGGTTAGCACTGAAGCTTTCTTT; CDR3aa: CASSLGQGVSTEAFF
abundance: -; v_gene: TRBV28; d_gene: -; j_gene: TRBJ1-4; CDR3nt: TGTGCCAGCAGTTTCGCAGGGCCTGAAAAACTGTTTTTT; CDR3aa: CASSFAGPEKLFF
abundance: -; v_gene: TRBV29-1; d_gene: -; j_gene: TRBJ2-5; CDR3nt: TGCAGCGTTGAAGGTCGAACTAGCTCGGAGACCCAGTACTTC; CDR3aa: CSVEGRTSSETQYF
abundance: -; v_gene: TRBV5-1; d_gene: -; j_gene: TRBJ2-1; CDR3nt: TGCGCCAGCAGCGGAGGGGACGATTACAATGAGCAGTTCTTC; CDR3aa: CASSGGDDYNEQFF
abundance: -; v_gene: TRBV27; d_gene: -; j_gene: TRBJ2-7; CDR3nt: TGTGCCAGCAGTTCTACAGGAAAAAAGTCCTACGAGCAGTACTTC; CDR3aa: CASSSTGKKSYEQYF
abundance: -; v_gene: TRBV15; d_gene: TRBD1; j_gene: TRBJ2-7; CDR3nt: TGTGCCACCAGCAGAGAAGGGGGACAGGCGGCCGAGCAGTACTTC; CDR3aa: CATSREGGQAAEQYF
abundance: -; v_gene: TRBV10-3; d_gene: -; j_gene: TRBJ2-1; CDR3nt: TGTGCCATCAGTGAGTCGGGAGCATATGAGCAGTTCTTC; CDR3aa: CAISESGAYEQFF
abundance: -; v_gene: TRBV3-1/TRBV3-2; d_gene: -; j_gene: TRBJ2-7; CDR3nt: TGTGCCAGCAGCCAAGATTCAAGCGTCTACGAGCAGTACTTC; CDR3aa: CASSQDSSVYEQYF
abundance: -; v_gene: TRBV7-2; d_gene: -; j_gene: TRBJ2-1; CDR3nt: TGTGCCAGCAGCTTGAGTAATGAGCAGTTCTTC; CDR3aa: CASSLSNEQFF
abundance: once; v_gene: TRBV5-4; d_gene: -; j_gene: TRBJ2-4; CDR3nt: TGTGCCAGCAGCTTGGCCGGGGGTAGGGATAGCATTCAGTACTTC; CDR3aa: CASSLAGGRDSIQYF
abundance: -; v_gene: TRBV7-2; d_gene: TRBD1; j_gene: TRBJ2-1; CDR3nt: TGTGCCAGCAGCCTGACAGGGGGCCATGGGAATGAGCAGTTCTTC; CDR3aa: CASSLTGGHGNEQFF
abundance: once; v_gene: TRBV4-2; d_gene: TRBD1; j_gene: TRBJ1-2; CDR3nt: TGTGCCAGCAGCCAACCGACAGGGGGGGACTATGGCTACACCTTC; CDR3aa: CASSQPTGGDYGYTF
abundance: -; v_gene: TRBV3-1/TRBV3-2; d_gene: TRBD1; j_gene: TRBJ1-4; CDR3nt: TGTGCCAGCAGCCAAGGGTATCCGTCCAGGGGGGAAAAACTGTTTTTT; CDR3aa: CASSQGYPSRGEKLFF
abundance: few; v_gene: TRBV7-2; d_gene: TRBD2; j_gene: TRBJ2-7; CDR3nt: TGTGCCAGCAGCTTAGTTTTAGCGGGGGTTTACGAGCAGTACTTC; CDR3aa: CASSLVLAGVYEQYF
abundance: -; v_gene: TRBV12-5; d_gene: TRBD1; j_gene: TRBJ1-1; CDR3nt: TGTGCTAGTGGTTTGGCAGGGACAGTTGCTGAAGCTTTCTTT; CDR3aa: CASGLAGTVAEAFF
abundance: -; v_gene: TRBV6-6; d_gene: TRBD2; j_gene: TRBJ2-1; CDR3nt: TGTGCCAGCAGTCAACTAGCGACGGGGGGGGACAATGAGCAGTTCTTC; CDR3aa: CASSQLATGGDNEQFF
abundance: once; v_gene: TRBV11-2; d_gene: TRBD2; j_gene: TRBJ2-3; CDR3nt: TGTGCCAGCAGCTTAGCCAGCGGGGGGGCGAGAGATACGCAGTATTTT; CDR3aa: CASSLASGGARDTQYF
abundance: -; v_gene: TRBV7-9; d_gene: -; j_gene: TRBJ1-4; CDR3nt: TGTGCCAGCAGCAGCGCGGGGGGAAGTGAAAAACTGTTTTTT; CDR3aa: CASSSAGGSEKLFF
abundance: few; v_gene: TRBV2; d_gene: -; j_gene: TRBJ1-5; CDR3nt: TGTGCCAGCAGTGAAGCTACGACAGTGGGCTGGCAGCCCCAGCATTTT; CDR3aa: CASSEATTVGWQPQHF
abundance: -; v_gene: TRBV5-4; d_gene: -; j_gene: TRBJ2-2; CDR3nt: TGTGCCAGCAGCCCCCCGGGTGGCACCAGGGAGCTGTTTTTT; CDR3aa: CASSPPGGTRELFF
abundance: -; v_gene: TRBV15; d_gene: -; j_gene: TRBJ1-4; CDR3nt: TGTGCCACCAGCAGAGTTAGATATGAAAAACTGTTTTTT; CDR3aa: CATSRVRYEKLFF
abundance: -; v_gene: TRBV25-1; d_gene: TRBD1; j_gene: TRBJ2-5; CDR3nt: TGTGCCAGCAGTGAATCGGACAGGGGGTTTCGAGAGACCCAGTACTTC; CDR3aa: CASSESDRGFRETQYF
abundance: few; v_gene: TRBV7-9; d_gene: -; j_gene: TRBJ2-1; CDR3nt: TGTGCCAGCACCCAAAGTACCGCAGGGCTCAATGAGCAGTTCTTC; CDR3aa: CASTQSTAGLNEQFF
abundance: -; v_gene: TRBV5-1; d_gene: TRBD1; j_gene: TRBJ1-1; CDR3nt: TGCGCCAGCAGCTGGGGGGACAGGGCCACTGAAGCTTTCTTT; CDR3aa: CASSWGDRATEAFF
abundance: -; v_gene: TRBV7-2; d_gene: -; j_gene: TRBJ1-3; CDR3nt: TGTGCCAGCAGCGCAGACAGGTCTGGAAACGCCATATATTTT; CDR3aa: CASSADRSGNAIYF
abundance: -; v_gene: TRBV16; d_gene: TRBD1; j_gene: TRBJ2-1; CDR3nt: TGTGCCAGCAGCCAAGGCGGGACAGGGGGTAGCGATGAGCAGTTCTTC; CDR3aa: CASSQGGTGGSDEQFF
abundance: few; v_gene: TRBV29-1; d_gene: -; j_gene: TRBJ1-2; CDR3nt: TGCAGCGTTGAAGACACTCGTAATGGCTACACCTTC; CDR3aa: CSVEDTRNGYTF
abundance: -; v_gene: TRBV19; d_gene: TRBD1; j_gene: TRBJ1-5; CDR3nt: TGTGCCAGTACCGCTTGGGTCCTCAGGGGGCGCGAGGTTCAGCCCCAGCATTTT; CDR3aa: CASTAWVLRGREVQPQHF
abundance: -; v_gene: TRBV5-1; d_gene: TRBD1; j_gene: TRBJ1-2; CDR3nt: TGCGCCAGCAGCTTGGTGGGGACAGGGGATGTGGGCTACACCTTC; CDR3aa: CASSLVGTGDVGYTF
abundance: -; v_gene: TRBV5-6; d_gene: -; j_gene: TRBJ2-5; CDR3nt: TGTGCCAGCCTGAAGCGCGGGGACCCCGGGACCCAGTACTTC; CDR3aa: CASLKRGDPGTQYF
abundance: few; v_gene: TRBV2; d_gene: -; j_gene: TRBJ2-7; CDR3nt: TGTGCCAGCAATCCGTGCGTCTACGAGCAGTACTTC; CDR3aa: CASNPCVYEQYF
abundance: -; v_gene: TRBV7-9; d_gene: TRBD2; j_gene: TRBJ2-7; CDR3nt: TGTGCCAGCAGCCCTCCTTGGGGCGGGGGGACGACCTACGAGCAGTACTTC; CDR3aa: CASSPPWGGGTTYEQYF
abundance: few; v_gene: TRBV6-5; d_gene: TRBD1; j_gene: TRBJ1-2; CDR3nt: TGTGCCAGCAGTTACGTGACAGGGGGCCTAAACTATGGCTACACCTTC; CDR3aa: CASSYVTGGLNYGYTF
abundance: -; v_gene: TRBV7-9; d_gene: -; j_gene: TRBJ1-6; CDR3nt: TGTGCCAGCAGCTTAGGGGCGTTTAATTCACCCCTCCACTTT; CDR3aa: CASSLGAFNSPLHF
abundance: -; v_gene: TRBV9; d_gene: -; j_gene: TRBJ2-1; CDR3nt: TGTGCCAGCAGCGTAGGGGGGGAGCCCGGCAATGAGCAGTTCTTC; CDR3aa: CASSVGGEPGNEQFF
abundance: once; v_gene: TRBV30; d_gene: -; j_gene: TRBJ1-6; CDR3nt: TGTGCCTGGACAGCGAGCTCCTATAATTCACCCCTCCACTTT; CDR3aa: CAWTASSYNSPLHF
abundance: -; v_gene: TRBV3-1/TRBV3-2; d_gene: -; j_gene: TRBJ2-3; CDR3nt: TGTGCCAGCAGCCGTGACCCCTCGGAGACAGATACGCAGTATTTT; CDR3aa: CASSRDPSETDTQYF
abundance: -; v_gene: TRBV19; d_gene: TRBD2; j_gene: TRBJ2-5; CDR3nt: TGTGCCAGTAGTATAATGGGACTAGTGGGGCAAGAGACCCAGTACTTC; CDR3aa: CASSIMGLVGQETQYF
abundance: -; v_gene: TRBV30; d_gene: -; j_gene: TRBJ2-2; CDR3nt: TGTGCCTGGAGTGTTGGGCGCAACACCGGGGAGCTGTTTTTT; CDR3aa: CAWSVGRNTGELFF
abundance: -; v_gene: TRBV5-4; d_gene: TRBD2; j_gene: TRBJ2-3; CDR3nt: TGTGCCAGCAGCTTGATGGCTAGCGGGGGGGTAGATACGCAGTATTTT; CDR3aa: CASSLMASGGVDTQYF
abundance: few; v_gene: TRBV14; d_gene: TRBD1; j_gene: TRBJ1-1; CDR3nt: TGTGCCAGCAGCCAAGCTCGACAGGGTGCCACTGAAGCTTTCTTT; CDR3aa: CASSQARQGATEAFF
abundance: -; v_gene: TRBV7-2; d_gene: -; j_gene: TRBJ2-3; CDR3nt: TGTGCCAGCAGCTTAGGTGCCCAGGATACAGATACGCAGTATTTT; CDR3aa: CASSLGAQDTDTQYF
abundance: -; v_gene: TRBV4-1; d_gene: TRBD1; j_gene: TRBJ1-1; CDR3nt: TGCGCCAGCAGCCAAGCCGGGACAGGGGGTTACACTGAAGCTTTCTTT; CDR3aa: CASSQAGTGGYTEAFF
abundance: -; v_gene: TRBV28; d_gene: TRBD2; j_gene: TRBJ2-2; CDR3nt: TGTGCCAGCAGTTTAGCGGGGGGTGCGACCGGGGAGCTGTTTTTT; CDR3aa: CASSLAGGATGELFF
abundance: -; v_gene: TRBV5-5; d_gene: TRBD1; j_gene: TRBJ2-1; CDR3nt: TGTGCCAGCAGCTTGGAGGGCAGGGGGTATAATGAGCAGTTCTTC; CDR3aa: CASSLEGRGYNEQFF
abundance: -; v_gene: TRBV6-1; d_gene: TRBD1; j_gene: TRBJ2-3; CDR3nt: TGTGCCAGCAGTGAAGGGGACAGGGAGGCAGATACGCAGTATTTT; CDR3aa: CASSEGDREADTQYF
abundance: few; v_gene: TRBV4-3; d_gene: -; j_gene: TRBJ2-2; CDR3nt: TGCGCCAGCAGCCAAGACTCGAAGGGGAGGACCGGGGAGCTGTTTTTT; CDR3aa: CASSQDSKGRTGELFF
abundance: -; v_gene: TRBV2; d_gene: TRBD2; j_gene: TRBJ2-3; CDR3nt: TGTGCCAGCAACCTAGCGGTTCCTAGCACAGATACGCAGTATTTT; CDR3aa: CASNLAVPSTDTQYF
abundance: once; v_gene: TRBV28; d_gene: -; j_gene: TRBJ2-3; CDR3nt: TGTGCCAGCCGAACCGGAGCGCCAGATACGCAGTATTTT; CDR3aa: CASRTGAPDTQYF
abundance: -; v_gene: TRBV28; d_gene: -; j_gene: TRBJ1-4; CDR3nt: TGTGCCAGCAGGGGTCCGAAACCGGGTGAAAAACTGTTTTTT; CDR3aa: CASRGPKPGEKLFF
abundance: -; v_gene: TRBV7-2; d_gene: TRBD1; j_gene: TRBJ2-1; CDR3nt: TGTGCCAGCAGCTGGGACAGGGGGAGGGAGAATGAGCAGTTCTTC; CDR3aa: CASSWDRGRENEQFF
abundance: -; v_gene: TRBV3-1/TRBV3-2; d_gene: -; j_gene: TRBJ2-6; CDR3nt: TGTGCCAGCAGCCAAGAATCCGCTGGGGCCAACGTCCTGACTTTC; CDR3aa: CASSQESAGANVLTF